These T cell receptor beta chains were read from a single sample in a study of cytomegalovirus exposure and HLA in healthy donors. Here immunoSEQ multiplex PCR was the method, and the copy in TCRdb shows in-frame clones only, minus some. This sample contains approximately 30,000 clones. The sequenced sample was PBMCs. The origin of the receptors is a woman in her forties in good health and CMV-seropositive. The CDR3 runs from the conserved cysteine through the conserved F or W. The order of the fields is V gene, J gene, D gene, CDR3 DNA, CDR3 protein. A D gene is named only where the DNA matches it firmly.

>TRBV19|TRBJ2-7|TRBD2
TGTGCCAGTAGTCGCGGGGCTAGCGGAGCCTACGAGCAGTACTTC
CASSRGASGAYEQYF
>TRBV9|TRBJ2-7|NA
TGTGCCAGCAGCGTAGCTCCCACGAGGGAGCAGTACTTC
CASSVAPTREQYF
>TRBV5-1|TRBJ1-1|TRBD1
TGCGCCAGCAGCTCGATACAGGGGGCGGATGGAGCTTTCTTT
CASSSIQGADGAFF
>TRBV9|TRBJ2-7|TRBD2
TGTGCCAGCAGCGTAGACAGGGCGGGAGGGGCCTACGAGCAGTACTTC
CASSVDRAGGAYEQYF
>TRBV9|TRBJ2-7|NA
TGTGCCAGCAGCGTAGGGCACAGGGACCACGAGCAGTACTTC
CASSVGHRDHEQYF
>TRBV6-5|TRBJ1-1|NA
TGTGCCAGCAGTTACGTTGCGGGGTCAATTGACACTGAAGCTTTCTTT
CASSYVAGSIDTEAFF
>TRBV5-1|TRBJ2-2|NA
TGCGCCAGCAGCCTGCCGACAGGGAACACCGGGGAGCTGTTTTTT
CASSLPTGNTGELFF
>TRBV28|TRBJ2-7|NA
TGTGCCAGCAGTTCGTCAGGAAACTACGAGCAGTACTTC
CASSSSGNYEQYF
>TRBV7-9|TRBJ2-3|TRBD2
TGTGCCAGCAGCTTAGTGGGGCGGGAGGGCCTCACAGATACGCAGTATTTT
CASSLVGREGLTDTQYF
>TRBV5-1|TRBJ2-7|NA
TGCGCCAGCAGCCCCGCGGGCGCGATCTCCTACGAGCAGTACTTC
CASSPAGAISYEQYF
>TRBV30|TRBJ1-1|NA
TGTGCCTGGAGATATGAGGACACTGAAGCTTTCTTT
CAWRYEDTEAFF
>TRBV28|TRBJ1-2|TRBD1
TGTGCCAGCAGATCGGGACAGGAGAACTATGGCTACACCTTC
CASRSGQENYGYTF
>TRBV4-3|TRBJ2-7|NA
TGCGCCAGCAGCCAAGTAAGCCTAGGCGGGGACTTGGCCGAGCAGTACTTC
CASSQVSLGGDLAEQYF
>TRBV7-6|TRBJ1-1|TRBD1
TGTGCCAGCAGCTTCTGGGACAGGGAGGGGATGAACACTGAAGCTTTCTTT
CASSFWDREGMNTEAFF